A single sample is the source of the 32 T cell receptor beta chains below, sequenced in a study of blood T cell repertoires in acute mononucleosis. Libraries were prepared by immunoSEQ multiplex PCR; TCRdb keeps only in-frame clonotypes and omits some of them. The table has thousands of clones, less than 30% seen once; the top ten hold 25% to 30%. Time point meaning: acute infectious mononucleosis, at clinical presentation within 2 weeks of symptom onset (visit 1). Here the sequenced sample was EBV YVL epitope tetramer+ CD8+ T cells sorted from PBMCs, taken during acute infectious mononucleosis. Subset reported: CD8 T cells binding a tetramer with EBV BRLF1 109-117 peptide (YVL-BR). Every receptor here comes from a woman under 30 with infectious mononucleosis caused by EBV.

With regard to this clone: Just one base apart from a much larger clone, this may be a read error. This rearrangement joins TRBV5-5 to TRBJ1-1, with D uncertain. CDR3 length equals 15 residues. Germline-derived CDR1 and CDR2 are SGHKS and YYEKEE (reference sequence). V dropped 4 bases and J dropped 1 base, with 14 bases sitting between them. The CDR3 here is CASSQALSANTEAFF. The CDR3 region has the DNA TGTGCCAGCAGCCAAGCCCTCTCCGCGAACACTGAAGCTTTCTTT.

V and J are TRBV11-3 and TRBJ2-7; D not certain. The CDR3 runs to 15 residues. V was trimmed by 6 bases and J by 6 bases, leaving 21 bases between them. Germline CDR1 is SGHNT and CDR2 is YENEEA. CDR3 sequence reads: CASRKGEVGSFEQYF. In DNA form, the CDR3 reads TGTGCCAGCAGGAAAGGAGAAGTGGGTAGTTTCGAGCAGTACTTC. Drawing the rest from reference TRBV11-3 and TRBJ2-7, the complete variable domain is EAGVVQSPRYKIIEKKQPVAFWCNPISGHNTLYWYLQNLGQGPELLIRYENEEAVDDSQLPKDRFSAERLKGVDSTLKIQPAELGDSAVYLCASRKGEVGSFEQYFGPGTRLTVT.

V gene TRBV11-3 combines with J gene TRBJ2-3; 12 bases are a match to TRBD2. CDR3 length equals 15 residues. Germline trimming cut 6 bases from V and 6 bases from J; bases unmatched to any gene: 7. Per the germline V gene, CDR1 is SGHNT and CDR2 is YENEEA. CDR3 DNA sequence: TGTGCCAGCAGTCAGACTAGCGGGAGTGGGGATACGCAGTATTTT. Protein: CASSQTSGSGDTQYF.

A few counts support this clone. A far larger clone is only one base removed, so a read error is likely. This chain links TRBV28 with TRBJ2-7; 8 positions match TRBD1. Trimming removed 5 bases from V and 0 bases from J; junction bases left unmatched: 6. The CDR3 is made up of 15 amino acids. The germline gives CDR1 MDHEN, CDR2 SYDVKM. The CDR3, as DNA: TGTGCCAGCAGTCCTGGACAGGGAAGCTCCTACGAGCAGTACTTC. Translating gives CASSPGQGSSYEQYF.

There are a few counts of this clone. CDR3 region: CASSPSGKGLYEQYF. The DNA of the CDR3 is TGTGCCAGCAGCCCTAGCGGAAAAGGCCTCTACGAGCAGTACTTC. The chain is built from TRBV4-2 and TRBJ2-7, with 7 bases fitting TRBD2. Germline V gives CDR1 LGHNA, CDR2 YNFKEQ. With V trimmed by 4 bases and J by 3 bases, 9 bases remained unmatched. The CDR3 is 15 amino acids.

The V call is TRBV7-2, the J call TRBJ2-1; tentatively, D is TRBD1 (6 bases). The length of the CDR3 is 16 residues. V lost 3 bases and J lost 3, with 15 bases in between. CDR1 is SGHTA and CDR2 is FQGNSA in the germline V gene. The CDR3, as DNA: TGTGCCAGCAGCTTTCTTAACGAAGGGGGCTACAATGAGCAGTTCTTC. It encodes CASSFLNEGGYNEQFF.

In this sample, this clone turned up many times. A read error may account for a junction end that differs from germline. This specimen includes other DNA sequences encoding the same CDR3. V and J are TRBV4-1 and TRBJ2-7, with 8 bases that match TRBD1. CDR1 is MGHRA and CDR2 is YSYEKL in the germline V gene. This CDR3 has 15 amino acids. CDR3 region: CASSQTPTGADEQYF. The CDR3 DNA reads TGTGCCAGCAGCCAAACCCCGACAGGGGCGGACGAGCAGTACTTC.

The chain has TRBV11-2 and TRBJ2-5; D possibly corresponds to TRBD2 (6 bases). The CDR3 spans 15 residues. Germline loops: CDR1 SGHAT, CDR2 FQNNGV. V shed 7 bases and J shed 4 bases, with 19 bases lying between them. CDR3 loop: CASMRELAGLETQYF. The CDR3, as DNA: TGTGCCAGCATGAGGGAGTTGGCGGGATTAGAGACCCAGTACTTC.

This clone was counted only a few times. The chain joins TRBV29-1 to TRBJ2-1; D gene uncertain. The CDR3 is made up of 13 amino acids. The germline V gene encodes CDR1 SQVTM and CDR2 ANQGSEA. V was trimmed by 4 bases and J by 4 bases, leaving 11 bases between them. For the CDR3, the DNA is TGCAGCGTTGTGGCAGGCCCTTACAATGAGCAGTTCTTC. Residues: CSVVAGPYNEQFF.

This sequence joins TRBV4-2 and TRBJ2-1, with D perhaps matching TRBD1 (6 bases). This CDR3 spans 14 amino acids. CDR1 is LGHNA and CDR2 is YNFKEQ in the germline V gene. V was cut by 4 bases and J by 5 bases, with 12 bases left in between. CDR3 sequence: CASSPGHRDNEQFF. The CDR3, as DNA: TGTGCCAGCAGCCCGGGACACCGAGACAATGAGCAGTTCTTC.

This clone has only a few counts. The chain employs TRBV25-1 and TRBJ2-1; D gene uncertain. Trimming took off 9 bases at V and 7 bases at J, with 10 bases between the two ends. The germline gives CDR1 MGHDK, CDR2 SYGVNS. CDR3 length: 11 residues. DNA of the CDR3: TGTGCCAGTGAACAAGCGAATGAGCAGTTCTTC. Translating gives CASEQANEQFF.

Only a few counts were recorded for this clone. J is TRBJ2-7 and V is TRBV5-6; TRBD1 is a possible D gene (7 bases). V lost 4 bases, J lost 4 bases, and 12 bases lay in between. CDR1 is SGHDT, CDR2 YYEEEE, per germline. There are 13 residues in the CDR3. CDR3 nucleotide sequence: TGTGCCAGCAGCGCGGGACAGACTTACGAGCAGTACTTC. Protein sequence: CASSAGQTYEQYF.

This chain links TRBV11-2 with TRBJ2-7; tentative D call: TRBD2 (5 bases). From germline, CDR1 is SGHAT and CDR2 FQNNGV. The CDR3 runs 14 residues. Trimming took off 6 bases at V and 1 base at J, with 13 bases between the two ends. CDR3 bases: TGTGCCAGCAGTGGCTACGGGGATTCCTACGAGCAGTACTTC. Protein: CASSGYGDSYEQYF.

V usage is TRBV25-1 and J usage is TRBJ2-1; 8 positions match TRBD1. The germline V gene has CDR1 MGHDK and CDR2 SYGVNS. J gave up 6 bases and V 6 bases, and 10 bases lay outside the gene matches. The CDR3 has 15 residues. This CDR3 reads CASSPDPTGVNEQFF. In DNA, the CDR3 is TGTGCCAGCAGCCCCGACCCGACAGGGGTCAATGAGCAGTTCTTC.

The CDR3: CASSPPPQAVYEQYF. The CDR3 region has the DNA TGTGCCAGCAGCCCCCCCCCACAGGCCGTCTACGAGCAGTACTTC. The chain employs TRBV7-6 and TRBJ2-7; D perhaps matches TRBD1 (5 bases). Trimming removed 5 bases at V and 3 bases at J, with 17 bases between. This CDR3 spans 15 amino acids. In germline, CDR1 is SGHVS, CDR2 FNYEAQ. The full variable domain, in which reference TRBV7-6 and TRBJ2-7 provide the parts outside the CDR3, is GAGVSQSPRYKVTKRGQDVALRCDPISGHVSLYWYRQALGQGPEFLTYFNYEAQQDKSGLPNDRFSAERPEGSISTLTIQRTEQRDSAMYRCASSPPPQAVYEQYFGPGTRLTVT.

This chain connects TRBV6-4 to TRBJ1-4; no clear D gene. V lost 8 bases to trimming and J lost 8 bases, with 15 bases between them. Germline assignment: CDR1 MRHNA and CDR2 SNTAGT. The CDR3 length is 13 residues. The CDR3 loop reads CASVTVNEEKLFF. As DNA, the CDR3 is TGTGCCAGCGTTACCGTTAATGAGGAAAAACTGTTTTTT.

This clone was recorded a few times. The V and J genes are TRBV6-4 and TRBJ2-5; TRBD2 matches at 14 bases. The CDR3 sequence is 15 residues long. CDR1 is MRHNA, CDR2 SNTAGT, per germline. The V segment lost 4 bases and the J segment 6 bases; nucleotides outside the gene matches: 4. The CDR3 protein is CASSGLAGGLKTQYF. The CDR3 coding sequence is TGTGCCAGCAGTGGACTAGCGGGAGGGTTGAAGACCCAGTACTTC.

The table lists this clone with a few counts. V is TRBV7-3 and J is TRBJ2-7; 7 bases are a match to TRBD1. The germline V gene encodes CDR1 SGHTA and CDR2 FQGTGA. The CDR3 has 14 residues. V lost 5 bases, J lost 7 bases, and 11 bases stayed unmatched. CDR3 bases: TGTGCCAGCAGCCCGGCAGGGGGATTGAGGGAGCAGTACTTC. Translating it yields CASSPAGGLREQYF.

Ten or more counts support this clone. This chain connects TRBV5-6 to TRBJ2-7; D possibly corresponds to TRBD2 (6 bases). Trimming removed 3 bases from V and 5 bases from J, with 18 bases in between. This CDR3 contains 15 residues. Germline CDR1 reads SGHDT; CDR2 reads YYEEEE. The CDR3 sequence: CASSSFRDSSNEQYF. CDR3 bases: TGTGCCAGCAGCTCATTCCGGGACTCCTCGAACGAGCAGTACTTC. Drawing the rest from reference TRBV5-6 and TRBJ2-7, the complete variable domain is DAGVTQSPTHLIKTRGQQVTLRCSPKSGHDTVSWYQQALGQGPQFIFQYYEEEERQRGNFPDRFSGHQFPNYSSELNVNALLLGDSALYLCASSSFRDSSNEQYFGPGTRLTVT.

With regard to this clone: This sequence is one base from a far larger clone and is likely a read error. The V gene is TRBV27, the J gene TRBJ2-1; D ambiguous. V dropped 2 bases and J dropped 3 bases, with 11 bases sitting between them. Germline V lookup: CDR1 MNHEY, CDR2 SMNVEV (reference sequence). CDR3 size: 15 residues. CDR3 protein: CASSLLRADYNEQFF. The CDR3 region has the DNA TGTGCCAGCAGTTTACTTCGGGCAGACTACAATGAGCAGTTCTTC.

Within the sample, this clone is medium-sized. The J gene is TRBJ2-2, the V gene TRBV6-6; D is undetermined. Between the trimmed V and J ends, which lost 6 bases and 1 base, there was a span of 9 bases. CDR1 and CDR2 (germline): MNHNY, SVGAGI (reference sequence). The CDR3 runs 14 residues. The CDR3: CASSPDENTGELFF. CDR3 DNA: TGTGCCAGCAGCCCGGATGAGAACACCGGGGAGCTGTTTTTT.

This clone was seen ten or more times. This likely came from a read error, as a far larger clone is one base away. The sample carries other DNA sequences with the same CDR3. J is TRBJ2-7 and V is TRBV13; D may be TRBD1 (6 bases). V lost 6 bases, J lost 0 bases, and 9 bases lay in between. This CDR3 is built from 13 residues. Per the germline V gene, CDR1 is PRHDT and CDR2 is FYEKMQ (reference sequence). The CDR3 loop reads CASSWTASYEQYF. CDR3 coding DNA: TGTGCCAGCAGTTGGACAGCCTCCTACGAGCAGTACTTC.

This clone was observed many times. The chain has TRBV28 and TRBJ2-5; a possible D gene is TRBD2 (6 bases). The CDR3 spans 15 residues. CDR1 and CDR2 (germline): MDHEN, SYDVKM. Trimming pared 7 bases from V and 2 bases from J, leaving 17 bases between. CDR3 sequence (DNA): TGTGCCAGCATGAGGGAGTTGGCGGGGCAAGAGACCCAGTACTTC. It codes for CASMRELAGQETQYF.

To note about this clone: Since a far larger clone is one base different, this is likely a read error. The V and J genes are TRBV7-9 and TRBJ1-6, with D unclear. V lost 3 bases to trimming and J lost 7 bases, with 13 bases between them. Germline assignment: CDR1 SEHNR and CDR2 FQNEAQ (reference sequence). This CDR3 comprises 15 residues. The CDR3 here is CASSFFSQANSPLHF. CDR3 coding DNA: TGTGCCAGCAGCTTTTTTTCCCAGGCGAATTCACCCCTCCACTTT.

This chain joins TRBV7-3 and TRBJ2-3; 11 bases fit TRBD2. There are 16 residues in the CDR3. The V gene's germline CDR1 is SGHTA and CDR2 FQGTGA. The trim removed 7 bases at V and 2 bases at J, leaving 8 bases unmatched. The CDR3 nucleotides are TGTGCCAGCACCGACCTAGCGGGGGGCCTCACAGATACGCAGTATTTT. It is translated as CASTDLAGGLTDTQYF. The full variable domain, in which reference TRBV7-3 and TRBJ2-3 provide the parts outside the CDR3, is GAGVSQTPSNKVTEKGKYVELRCDPISGHTALYWYRQSLGQGPEFLIYFQGTGAADDSGLPNDRFFAVRPEGSVSTLKIQRTERGDSAVYLCASTDLAGGLTDTQYFGPGTRLTVL.

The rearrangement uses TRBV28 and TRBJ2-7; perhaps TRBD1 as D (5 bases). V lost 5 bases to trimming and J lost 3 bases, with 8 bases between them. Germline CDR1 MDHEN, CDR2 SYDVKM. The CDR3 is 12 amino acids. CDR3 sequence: CASSPDSYEQYF. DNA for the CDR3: TGTGCCAGCAGTCCAGACAGCTACGAGCAGTACTTC.

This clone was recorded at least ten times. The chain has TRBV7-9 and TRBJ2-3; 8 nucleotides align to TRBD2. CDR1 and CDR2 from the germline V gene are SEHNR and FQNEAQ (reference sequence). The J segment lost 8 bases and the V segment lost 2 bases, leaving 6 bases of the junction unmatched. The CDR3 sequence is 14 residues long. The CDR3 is CASSLPGLGPTQYF. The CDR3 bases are TGTGCCAGCAGCTTACCGGGACTAGGGCCTACGCAGTATTTT.

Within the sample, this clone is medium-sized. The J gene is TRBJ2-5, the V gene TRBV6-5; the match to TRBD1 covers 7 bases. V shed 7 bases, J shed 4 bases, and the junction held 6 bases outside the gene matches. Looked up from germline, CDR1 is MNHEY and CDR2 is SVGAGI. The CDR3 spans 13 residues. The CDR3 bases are TGTGCCAGCACCAAACAGGGGCGAGAGACCCAGTACTTC. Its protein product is CASTKQGRETQYF.

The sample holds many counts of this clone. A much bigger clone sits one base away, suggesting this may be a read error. CDR3 DNA sequence: TGTGCCACCGACAAGAGGACCACGGGACAGGGCTACGAGCAGTACTTC. Protein sequence: CATDKRTTGQGYEQYF. The rearrangement uses TRBV11-2 and TRBJ2-7, with 9 bases lining up with TRBD1. V trimming: 10 bases; J trimming: 3 bases; junction bases outside the gene matches: 16. The germline CDR1 and CDR2 sequences are SGHAT and FQNNGV. The CDR3 loop spans 16 amino acids.

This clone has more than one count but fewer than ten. CDR3 in amino acids: CASILIGDEQFF. The DNA of the CDR3 is TGTGCCAGCATTCTGATAGGGGATGAGCAGTTCTTC. The chain employs TRBV4-2 and TRBJ2-1; D may be TRBD1 (5 bases). The germline gives CDR1 LGHNA, CDR2 YNFKEQ. The V and J ends lost 7 bases and 8 bases respectively, with 12 bases between them. The CDR3 length is 12 residues.

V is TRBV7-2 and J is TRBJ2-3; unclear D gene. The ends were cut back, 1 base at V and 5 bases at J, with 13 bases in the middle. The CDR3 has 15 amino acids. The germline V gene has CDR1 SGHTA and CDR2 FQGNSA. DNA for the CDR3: TGTGCCAGCAGCTTAGAGCCCCTCTCCGGAGATACGCAGTATTTT. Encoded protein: CASSLEPLSGDTQYF.

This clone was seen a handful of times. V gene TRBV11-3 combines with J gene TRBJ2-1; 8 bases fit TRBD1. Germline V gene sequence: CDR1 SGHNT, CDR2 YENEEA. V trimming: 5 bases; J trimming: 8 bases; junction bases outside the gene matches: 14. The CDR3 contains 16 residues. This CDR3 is CASSQGASIRLDEQFF. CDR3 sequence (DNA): TGTGCCAGCAGCCAGGGGGCTTCAATTAGGTTGGATGAGCAGTTCTTC.